This T cell receptor (beta chain) was sequenced during a study of T cell responses to AZD1222 COVID-19 vaccine. Findings and caveats of the study: CD4 TCRs covered the whole spike, strongest at regions 160-218 and 743-854.

Method: immunoSEQ multiplex PCR; TCRdb's copy keeps in-frame clones and lacks some. The sample gives 99,000 or so clones, more than 75% of which show up once; over 8% is in the top ten. As concerns this clone: Its antigen is not identified.

V gave up 0 bases and J gave up 4 bases, with 5 bases separating them. Germline V lookup: CDR1 SGHRS, CDR2 YFSETQ. The CDR3 has 13 amino acids. The input for sequencing was peripheral blood, taken on day 0 of AZD1222 vaccination. This receptor was taken from an adult in good health. This chain links TRBV5-1 with TRBJ2-1; D is uncertain. The CDR3, as DNA: TGCGCCAGCAGCTTGGAACCTTACAATGAGCAGTTCTTC. This encodes CASSLEPYNEQFF.